This TCR beta chain was captured by sequencing in a study of graft-versus-host responses after intestinal transplantation. Whole-study results and caveats: Patients who carried graft-donor T cell macrochimerism also had high graft-versus-host to host-versus-graft clonal ratios in their allografts.

After removal of 7 bases from V and 5 bases from J, the junction contained 5 bases not matched to a gene. The germline V gene encodes CDR1 SNHLY and CDR2 FYNNEI. The CDR3 consists of 12 residues. Clones were read by immunoSEQ multiplex PCR, and TCRdb kept only the in-frame ones, dropping some. The sample records fewer than 110,000 clones, 93% being singletons. This clone appeared once. Its target is not known. Material: unstimulated CD8+ T cells sorted from spleen or lymph node cells, obtained before intestinal transplant. J is TRBJ2-7 and V is TRBV2, with 7 nucleotides matching TRBD1. This receptor was identified in a human donor who received an intestinal transplant. In nucleotides, the CDR3 is TGTGCCAGCAACACACAGGGGAACGAGCAGTACTTC. It codes for CASNTQGNEQYF. Looking up the rest from reference TRBV2 and TRBJ2-7 gives the full variable domain: EPEVTQTPSHQVTQMGQEVILRCVPISNHLYFYWYRQILGQKVEFLVSFYNNEISEKSEIFDDQFSVERPDGSNFTLKIRSTKLEDSAMYFCASNTQGNEQYFGPGTRLTVT.